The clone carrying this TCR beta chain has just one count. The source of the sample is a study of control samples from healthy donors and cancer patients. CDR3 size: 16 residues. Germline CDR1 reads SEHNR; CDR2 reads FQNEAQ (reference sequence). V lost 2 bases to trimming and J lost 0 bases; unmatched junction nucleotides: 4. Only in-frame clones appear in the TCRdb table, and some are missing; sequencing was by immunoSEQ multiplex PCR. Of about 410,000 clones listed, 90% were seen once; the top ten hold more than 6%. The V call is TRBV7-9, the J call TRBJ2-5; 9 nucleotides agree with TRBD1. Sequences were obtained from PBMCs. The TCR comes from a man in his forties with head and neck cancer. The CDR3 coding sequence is TGTGCCAGCAGCTTAAGGGGACAGGGCTACCAAGAGACCCAGTACTTC. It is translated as CASSLRGQGYQETQYF.